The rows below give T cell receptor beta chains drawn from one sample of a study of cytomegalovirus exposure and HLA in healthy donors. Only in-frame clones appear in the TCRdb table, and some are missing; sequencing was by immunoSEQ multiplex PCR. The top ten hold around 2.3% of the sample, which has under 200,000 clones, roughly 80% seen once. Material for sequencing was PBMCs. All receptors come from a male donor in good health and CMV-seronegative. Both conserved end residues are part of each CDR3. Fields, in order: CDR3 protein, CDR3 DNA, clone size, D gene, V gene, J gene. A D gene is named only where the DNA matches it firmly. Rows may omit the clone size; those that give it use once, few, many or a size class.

CDR3: CASSGQLVNEKLFF
DNA: TGTGCCAGTAGTGGACAGCTAGTCAATGAAAAACTGTTTTTT
size: -
D: -
V: TRBV19
J: TRBJ1-4

CDR3: CASTRGPAGSYEQYF
DNA: TGCGCCAGCACAAGAGGGCCGGCTGGATCCTACGAGCAGTACTTC
size: few
D: -
V: TRBV10-2
J: TRBJ2-7

CDR3: CASSLVGLSDYTF
DNA: TGCGCCAGCAGCTTGGTGGGACTAAGTGACTACACCTTC
size: -
D: -
V: TRBV5-1
J: TRBJ1-2

CDR3: CASSLDRNSNQPQHF
DNA: TGTGCCAGCAGCTTAGACAGAAATAGCAATCAGCCCCAGCATTTT
size: few
D: -
V: TRBV11-2
J: TRBJ1-5

CDR3: CASSQDLVSYEQYF
DNA: TGCGCCAGCAGCCAAGACTTAGTATCCTACGAGCAGTACTTC
size: -
D: -
V: TRBV4-3
J: TRBJ2-7

CDR3: CASSLGLQGAQETQYF
DNA: TGTGCCAGCAGCTTGGGGTTACAGGGGGCCCAAGAGACCCAGTACTTC
size: -
D: TRBD1
V: TRBV5-4
J: TRBJ2-5

CDR3: CASSYDRTTNYGYTF
DNA: TGTGCCAGCAGCTACGACAGAACGACTAACTATGGCTACACCTTC
size: -
D: -
V: TRBV5-4
J: TRBJ1-2

CDR3: CASRRAGSYNEQFF
DNA: TGCGCCAGCAGGCGGGCCGGATCCTACAATGAGCAGTTCTTC
size: -
D: -
V: TRBV10-2
J: TRBJ2-1

CDR3: CASSQGLGGMKAFF
DNA: TGTGCCAGCAGCCAAGGTTTGGGGGGGATGAAAGCTTTCTTT
size: -
D: -
V: TRBV14
J: TRBJ1-1

CDR3: CASSYSYRALSEAFF
DNA: TGTGCCAGCAGTTACTCGTACAGGGCTCTTTCCGAAGCTTTCTTT
size: -
D: -
V: TRBV6-5
J: TRBJ1-1

CDR3: CASSFRGTSGARDEQFF
DNA: TGCGCCAGCAGCTTTAGGGGGACTAGCGGGGCAAGAGATGAGCAGTTCTTC
size: -
D: TRBD2
V: TRBV5-1
J: TRBJ2-1

CDR3: CASSHLLSGGHTGELFF
DNA: TGCGCCAGCAGCCACCTCCTCTCCGGGGGGCACACCGGGGAGCTGTTTTTT
size: -
D: -
V: TRBV5-1
J: TRBJ2-2

CDR3: CASSYAGTGSPDTQYF
DNA: TGTGCCAGCAGTTATGCCGGGACAGGGTCACCAGATACGCAGTATTTT
size: -
D: TRBD1
V: TRBV6-5
J: TRBJ2-3

CDR3: CASLGGNYGYTF
DNA: TGTGCCAGCTTGGGGGGGAACTATGGCTACACCTTC
size: -
D: -
V: TRBV7-9
J: TRBJ1-2

CDR3: CASTGKGRGDTEAFF
DNA: TGTGCCAGCACCGGAAAAGGCAGAGGTGACACTGAAGCTTTCTTT
size: -
D: -
V: TRBV9
J: TRBJ1-1

CDR3: CASSTDPLNTGELFF
DNA: TGTGCCAGCTCAACAGATCCTCTGAACACCGGGGAGCTGTTTTTT
size: -
D: -
V: TRBV18
J: TRBJ2-2

CDR3: CATSRDRAGWSGELFF
DNA: TGTGCCACCAGCAGAGATCGGGCAGGGTGGAGCGGGGAGCTGTTTTTT
size: -
D: -
V: TRBV15
J: TRBJ2-2

CDR3: CASSLAGTGDQETQYF
DNA: TGTGCCAGCAGCTTAGCCGGGACAGGGGACCAAGAGACCCAGTACTTC
size: -
D: TRBD1
V: TRBV7-9
J: TRBJ2-5

CDR3: CASSPNPRGINEKLFF
DNA: TGTGCCAGCAGCCCCAATCCCAGGGGAATTAATGAAAAACTGTTTTTT
size: -
D: -
V: TRBV7-2
J: TRBJ1-4

CDR3: CASNLAGNTIYF
DNA: TGTGCCAGCAACCTTGCGGGAAACACCATATATTTT
size: -
D: -
V: TRBV2
J: TRBJ1-3

CDR3: CAIKGQGLGYTF
DNA: TGTGCCATCAAGGGACAGGGTCTCGGCTACACCTTC
size: -
D: TRBD1
V: TRBV10-3
J: TRBJ1-2

CDR3: CASSRDGGTRYGYTF
DNA: TGTGCCAGCAGCAGGGACGGGGGAACGCGGTATGGCTACACCTTC
size: -
D: -
V: TRBV7-8
J: TRBJ1-2

CDR3: CASSLGEAFGTEAFF
DNA: TGCGCCAGCAGCTTGGGGGAGGCGTTCGGCACTGAAGCTTTCTTT
size: few
D: -
V: TRBV5-1
J: TRBJ1-1

CDR3: CASSPWGGTNTEAFF
DNA: TGTGCCAGCAGCCCATGGGGGGGGACAAACACTGAAGCTTTCTTT
size: -
D: -
V: TRBV5-5
J: TRBJ1-1

CDR3: CASSQERRGRGGYTF
DNA: TGCGCCAGCAGCCAAGAGAGGAGAGGCAGGGGTGGCTACACCTTC
size: -
D: -
V: TRBV4-3
J: TRBJ1-2

CDR3: CASSPQGQGRQPQHF
DNA: TGCGCCAGCAGCCCCCAGGGACAGGGGAGGCAGCCCCAGCATTTT
size: -
D: TRBD1
V: TRBV4-1
J: TRBJ1-5

CDR3: CASGLVSGDGQETQYF
DNA: TGTGCTAGTGGTTTGGTTTCCGGGGATGGCCAAGAGACCCAGTACTTC
size: -
D: -
V: TRBV12-5
J: TRBJ2-5

CDR3: CATSRDQGILAARSEQFF
DNA: TGTGCCACCAGCAGAGATCAGGGTATTCTGGCAGCTAGGAGTGAGCAGTTCTTC
size: few
D: -
V: TRBV15
J: TRBJ2-1

CDR3: CASRPGDYGYTF
DNA: TGTGCCAGCAGACCAGGGGACTATGGCTACACCTTC
size: few
D: -
V: TRBV6-6
J: TRBJ1-2

CDR3: CASSQESATAYNEQFF
DNA: TGCGCCAGCAGCCAAGAATCAGCGACAGCCTACAATGAGCAGTTCTTC
size: medium-sized
D: -
V: TRBV4-1
J: TRBJ2-1

CDR3: CASTLSYQDTQYF
DNA: TGTGCCAGCACCCTCTCCTATCAAGATACGCAGTATTTT
size: -
D: -
V: TRBV7-9
J: TRBJ2-3

CDR3: CASSESGWHGYTF
DNA: TGTGCCAGCAGTGAATCAGGGTGGCATGGCTACACCTTC
size: -
D: -
V: TRBV6-1
J: TRBJ1-2

CDR3: CASSFSWGGTEAFF
DNA: TGTGCCAGCAGCTTTTCTTGGGGGGGGACTGAAGCTTTCTTT
size: -
D: -
V: TRBV5-6
J: TRBJ1-1

CDR3: CASSPASGNEQFF
DNA: TGTGCCAGCAGCCCAGCGTCCGGTAATGAGCAGTTCTTC
size: few
D: -
V: TRBV9
J: TRBJ2-1

CDR3: CASSAGQGAFYGYTF
DNA: TGTGCCAGCAGCGCGGGACAGGGGGCTTTCTATGGCTACACCTTC
size: -
D: TRBD1
V: TRBV7-9
J: TRBJ1-2

CDR3: CASSLSGQGDEKLFF
DNA: TGCGCCAGCAGCTTGTCAGGACAGGGGGATGAAAAACTGTTTTTT
size: few
D: TRBD1
V: TRBV5-1
J: TRBJ1-4

CDR3: CASRENRGTEAFF
DNA: TGTGCCAGCAGAGAGAATCGGGGTACTGAAGCTTTCTTT
size: -
D: -
V: TRBV13
J: TRBJ1-1